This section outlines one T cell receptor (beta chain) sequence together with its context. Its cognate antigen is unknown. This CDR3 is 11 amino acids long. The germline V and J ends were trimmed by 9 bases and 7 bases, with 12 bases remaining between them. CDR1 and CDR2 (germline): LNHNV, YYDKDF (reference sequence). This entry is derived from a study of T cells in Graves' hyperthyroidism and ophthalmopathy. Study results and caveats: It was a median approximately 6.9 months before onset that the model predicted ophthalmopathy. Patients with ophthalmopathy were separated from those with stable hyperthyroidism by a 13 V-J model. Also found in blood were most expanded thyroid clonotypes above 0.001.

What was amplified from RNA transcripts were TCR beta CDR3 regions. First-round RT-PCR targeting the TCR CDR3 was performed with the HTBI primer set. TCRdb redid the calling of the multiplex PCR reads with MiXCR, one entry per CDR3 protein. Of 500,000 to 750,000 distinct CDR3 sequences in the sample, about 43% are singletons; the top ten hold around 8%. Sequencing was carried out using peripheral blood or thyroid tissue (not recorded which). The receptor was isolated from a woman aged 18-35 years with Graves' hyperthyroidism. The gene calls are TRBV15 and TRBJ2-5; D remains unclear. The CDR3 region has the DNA TGTGCCACGCAGAGGATTGGGACCCAGTACTTC. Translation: CATQRIGTQYF.